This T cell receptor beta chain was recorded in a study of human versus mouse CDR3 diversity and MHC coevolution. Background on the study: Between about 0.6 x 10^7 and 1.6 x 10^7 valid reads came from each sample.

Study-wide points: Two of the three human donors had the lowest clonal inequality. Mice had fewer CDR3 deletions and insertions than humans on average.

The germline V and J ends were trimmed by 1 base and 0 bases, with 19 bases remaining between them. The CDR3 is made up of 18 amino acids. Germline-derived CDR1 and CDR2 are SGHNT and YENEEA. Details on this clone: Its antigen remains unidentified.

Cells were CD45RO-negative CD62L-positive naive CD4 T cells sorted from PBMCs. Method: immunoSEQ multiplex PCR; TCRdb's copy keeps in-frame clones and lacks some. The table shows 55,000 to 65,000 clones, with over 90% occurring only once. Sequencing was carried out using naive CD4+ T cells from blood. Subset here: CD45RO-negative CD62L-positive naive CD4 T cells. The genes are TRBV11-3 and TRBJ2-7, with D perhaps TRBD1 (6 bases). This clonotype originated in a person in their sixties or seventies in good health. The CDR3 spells CASSLVQFGRGFSYEQYF. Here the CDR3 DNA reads TGTGCCAGCAGCTTAGTACAATTTGGCAGGGGTTTCTCCTACGAGCAGTACTTC.